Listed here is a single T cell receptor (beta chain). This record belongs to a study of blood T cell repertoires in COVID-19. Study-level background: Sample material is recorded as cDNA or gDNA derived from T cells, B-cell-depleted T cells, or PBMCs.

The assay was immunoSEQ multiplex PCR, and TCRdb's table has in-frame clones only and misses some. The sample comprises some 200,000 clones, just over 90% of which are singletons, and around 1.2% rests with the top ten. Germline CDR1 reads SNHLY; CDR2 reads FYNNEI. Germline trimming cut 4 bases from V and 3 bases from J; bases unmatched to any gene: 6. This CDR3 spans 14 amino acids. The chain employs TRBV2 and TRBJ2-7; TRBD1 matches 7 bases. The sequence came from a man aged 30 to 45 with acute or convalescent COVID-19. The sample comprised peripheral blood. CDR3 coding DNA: TGTGCCAGCAGTGTAGGGACAGAGGTCTACGAGCAGTACTTC. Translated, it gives CASSVGTEVYEQYF.